The T cell receptor (beta chain) under discussion was sequenced for a study of sequential checkpoint blockade in melanoma. This clone was seen more than once but under ten times. The V and J ends lost 4 bases and 2 bases respectively, with 6 bases between them. Germline V gene lookup returns CDR1 MNHEY and CDR2 SVGAGI. The CDR3 totals 13 residues. Treatment given: randomized to nivolumab then ipilimumab (arm A) or the reverse (arm B). None of the patients previously received DNA-damaging chemotherapy. Sorted cells were live CD3+CD8+, lacking CD19 and CD56, from PBMCs. Clones were read by immunoSEQ multiplex PCR, and TCRdb kept only the in-frame ones, dropping some. The table records approximately 13,000 clones, around 48% of them present only once.

The chain recombines TRBV6-5 with TRBJ1-5; weak D call: TRBD1 (5 bases). Sequences were derived from CD8+ T cells sorted from blood (inferred from file names), sampled from a patient given nivolumab and ipilimumab in sequence. The TCR originated in a human donor with melanoma. In nucleotides, the CDR3 is TGTGCCAGCAGTTGGGGGGGCAATCAGCCCCAGCATTTT. Its protein is CASSWGGNQPQHF.